These 8 T cell receptor beta chains originate from one sample sequenced in a study of T cell responses to AZD1222 COVID-19 vaccine. Sequencing was performed with immunoSEQ multiplex PCR; in TCRdb, only in-frame clones are kept and a portion is missing. Among some 160,000 clones, 90% to 95% were seen once, and the ten largest hold approximately 1%. The source was peripheral blood, collected on day 0 of AZD1222 vaccination. Receptor source: an adult in good health.

The chain carries TRBV19 and TRBJ2-7, with TRBD1 matching 8 bases. This CDR3 spans 14 amino acids. Trimming cost V 3 bases and J 6 bases; bases outside gene matches: 7. Germline lookup yields CDR1 LNHDA and CDR2 SQIVND (reference sequence). Written as DNA, the CDR3 is TGTGCCAGTAGTATGACAGGGGAACTCGTCGAGCAGTACTTC. This encodes CASSMTGELVEQYF.

The rearrangement links TRBV19 to TRBJ2-1; D is undetermined. The V gene's germline CDR1 is LNHDA and CDR2 SQIVND (reference sequence). This CDR3 region has 16 residues. V lost 3 bases and J 6 bases, leaving 18 bases between the germline ends. Here the CDR3 DNA reads TGTGCCAGTAGTATCGGGTCTGGAGTTCCACGCAATGAGCAGTTCTTC. Its translation: CASSIGSGVPRNEQFF.

This clone was counted only a few times. This chain links TRBV5-4 with TRBJ1-2; D unresolved. CDR1 is SGHNT and CDR2 is YYREEE in the germline V gene (reference sequence). The CDR3 length is 14 residues. The V and J ends lost 3 bases and 7 bases respectively, with 16 bases between them. The CDR3 DNA reads TGTGCCAGCAGCTCCCAATTGGGAACGAGTGGCTACACCTTC. It codes for CASSSQLGTSGYTF.

This chain connects TRBV2 to TRBJ1-1; weak D call: TRBD1 (5 bases). The germline V and J ends were trimmed by 4 bases and 3 bases, with 12 bases remaining between them. Germline V gene data show CDR1 as SNHLY and CDR2 as FYNNEI. The CDR3 has 14 residues. The CDR3 DNA follows: TGTGCCAGCAGTGTTATAAGGGGAGACACTGAAGCTTTCTTT. It yields the protein CASSVIRGDTEAFF.

V usage is TRBV3-1 (or the pseudogene TRBV3-2) and J usage is TRBJ1-5, with a tentative D call TRBD1 (5 bases). CDR1 LGHDT and CDR2 YNNKEL come from the germline V gene (reference sequence). The V end was cut by 0 bases, the J end by 6 bases, with 9 bases between. This CDR3 has 14 amino acids. The CDR3 DNA reads TGTGCCAGCAGCCAAGATCATGGGGCTCAGCCCCAGCATTTT. Its protein product is CASSQDHGAQPQHF.

This chain joins TRBV9 and TRBJ2-3; the D gene is possibly TRBD1 (5 bases). The CDR3 extends over 15 amino acids. CDR1 and CDR2 (germline): SGDLS, YYNGEE. Trimming removed 0 bases at V and 4 bases at J, with 12 bases between. The CDR3: CASSVATGSADTQYF. CDR3 sequence (DNA): TGTGCCAGCAGCGTAGCTACAGGTTCAGCAGATACGCAGTATTTT.

The genes are TRBV7-3 and TRBJ1-4, with a weak D call TRBD1 (5 bases). CDR1 and CDR2 from the germline V gene are SGHTA and FQGTGA. The V and J ends lost 5 bases and 8 bases respectively, with 18 bases between them. The CDR3 extends over 15 amino acids. This CDR3 reads CASSPTGTSGEKLFF. The DNA of the CDR3 is TGTGCCAGCAGCCCAACCGGGACGTCCGGAGAAAAACTGTTTTTT.

J is TRBJ2-3 and V is TRBV27, with a possible D match to TRBD1 (8 bases). Per germline, CDR1 MNHEY and CDR2 SMNVEV (reference sequence). V was pared by 6 bases and J by 2 bases, with 36 bases between. There are 22 residues in the CDR3. CDR3 sequence (DNA): TGTGCCAGCAGCCCCCCAGGTCCTGGCAGGGGGCGTAGACTAGCAGACACAGATACGCAGTATTTT. It specifies CASSPPGPGRGRRLADTDTQYF.